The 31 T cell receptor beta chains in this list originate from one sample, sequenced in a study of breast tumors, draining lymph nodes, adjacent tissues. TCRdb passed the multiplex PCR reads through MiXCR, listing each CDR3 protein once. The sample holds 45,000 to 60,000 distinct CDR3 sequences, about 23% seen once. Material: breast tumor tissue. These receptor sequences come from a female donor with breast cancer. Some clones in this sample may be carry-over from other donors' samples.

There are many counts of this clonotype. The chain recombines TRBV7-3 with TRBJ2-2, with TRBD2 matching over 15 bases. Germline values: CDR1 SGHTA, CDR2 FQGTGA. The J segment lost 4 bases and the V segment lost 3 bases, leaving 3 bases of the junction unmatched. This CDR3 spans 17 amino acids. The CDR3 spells CASSFPGLAGGTGELFF. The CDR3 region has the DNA TGTGCCAGCAGCTTCCCGGGACTAGCGGGAGGCACCGGGGAGCTGTTTTTT.

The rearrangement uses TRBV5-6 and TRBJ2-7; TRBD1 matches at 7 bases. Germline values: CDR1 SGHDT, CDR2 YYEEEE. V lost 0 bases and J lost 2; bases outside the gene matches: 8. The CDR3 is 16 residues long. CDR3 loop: CASSLAPGQLTYEQYF. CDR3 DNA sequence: TGTGCCAGCAGCTTGGCCCCGGGACAGCTTACCTACGAGCAGTACTTC. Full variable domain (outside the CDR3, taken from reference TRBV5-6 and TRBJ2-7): DAGVTQSPTHLIKTRGQQVTLRCSPKSGHDTVSWYQQALGQGPQFIFQYYEEEERQRGNFPDRFSGHQFPNYSSELNVNALLLGDSALYLCASSLAPGQLTYEQYFGPGTRLTVT.

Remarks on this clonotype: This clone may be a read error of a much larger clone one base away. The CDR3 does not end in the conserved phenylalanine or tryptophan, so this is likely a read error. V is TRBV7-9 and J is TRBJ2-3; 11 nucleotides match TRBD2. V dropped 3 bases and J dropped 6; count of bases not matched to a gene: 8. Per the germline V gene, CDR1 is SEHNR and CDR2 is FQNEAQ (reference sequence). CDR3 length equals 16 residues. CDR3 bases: TGTGCCAGCAGCTTTAGCGGGGGGGTCGGTTGGGATACGCAGTATCTT. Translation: CASSFSGGVGWDTQYL.

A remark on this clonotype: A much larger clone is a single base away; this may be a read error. The CDR3 sequence: CASSFRVGGSSYSEQFF. CDR3 coding DNA: TGTGCCAGCAGCTTTAGGGTGGGCGGGAGCTCCTACAGTGAGCAGTTCTTC. The chain has TRBV5-5 and TRBJ2-1; 7 nucleotides line up with TRBD2. CDR1 SGHKS and CDR2 YYEKEE come from the germline V gene (reference sequence). The CDR3 sequence is 17 residues long. The full variable domain, completed using reference TRBV5-5 and TRBJ2-1, is DAGVTQSPTHLIKTRGQQVTLRCSPISGHKSVSWYQQVLGQGPQFIFQYYEKEERGRGNFPDRFSARQFPNYSSELNVNALLLGDSALYLCASSFRVGGSSYSEQFFGPGTRLTVL.

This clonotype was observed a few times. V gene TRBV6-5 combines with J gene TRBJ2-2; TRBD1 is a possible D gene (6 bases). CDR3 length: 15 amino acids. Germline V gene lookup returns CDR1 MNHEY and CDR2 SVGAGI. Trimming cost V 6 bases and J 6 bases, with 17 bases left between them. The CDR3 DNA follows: TGTGCCAGCAGCCGAGGAGTGGGGGCCCCCGGGGAGCTGTTTTTT. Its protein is CASSRGVGAPGELFF.

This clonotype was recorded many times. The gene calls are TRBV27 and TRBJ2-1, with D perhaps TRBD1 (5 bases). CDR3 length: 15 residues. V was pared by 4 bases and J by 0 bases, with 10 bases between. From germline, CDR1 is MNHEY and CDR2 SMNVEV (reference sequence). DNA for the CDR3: TGTGCCAGCAGTTCGTTTGGGGCCTCCTACAATGAGCAGTTCTTC. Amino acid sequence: CASSSFGASYNEQFF.

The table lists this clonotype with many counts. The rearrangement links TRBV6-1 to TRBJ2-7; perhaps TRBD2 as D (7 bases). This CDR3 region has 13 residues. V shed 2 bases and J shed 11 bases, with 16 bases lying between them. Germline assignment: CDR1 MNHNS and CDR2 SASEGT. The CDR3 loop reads CASSEWNSGGKYF. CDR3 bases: TGTGCCAGCAGTGAATGGAATTCGGGGGGCAAGTACTTC.

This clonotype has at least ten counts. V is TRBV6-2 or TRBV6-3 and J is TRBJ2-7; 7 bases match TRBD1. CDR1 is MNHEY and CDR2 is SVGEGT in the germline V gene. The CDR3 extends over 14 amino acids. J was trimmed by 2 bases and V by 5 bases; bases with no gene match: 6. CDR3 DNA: TGTGCCAGCAGTCCGCAGACAGGGACCTACGAGCAGTACTTC. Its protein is CASSPQTGTYEQYF.

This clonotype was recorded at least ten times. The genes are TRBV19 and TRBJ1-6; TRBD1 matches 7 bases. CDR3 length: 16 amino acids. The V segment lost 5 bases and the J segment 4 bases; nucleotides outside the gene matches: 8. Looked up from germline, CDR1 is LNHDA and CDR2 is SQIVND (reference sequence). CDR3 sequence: CASSHKRGHYNSPLHF. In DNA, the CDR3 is TGTGCCAGTAGTCATAAAAGGGGGCATTATAATTCACCCCTCCACTTT. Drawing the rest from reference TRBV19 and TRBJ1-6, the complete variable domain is DGGITQSPKYLFRKEGQNVTLSCEQNLNHDAMYWYRQDPGQGLRLIYYSQIVNDFQKGDIAEGYSVSREKKESFPLTVTSAQKNPTAFYLCASSHKRGHYNSPLHFGNGTRLTVT.

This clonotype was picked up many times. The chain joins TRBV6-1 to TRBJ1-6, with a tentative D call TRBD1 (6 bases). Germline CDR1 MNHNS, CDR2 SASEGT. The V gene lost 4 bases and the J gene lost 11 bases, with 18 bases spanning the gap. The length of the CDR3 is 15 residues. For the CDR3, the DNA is TGTGCCAGCAGTGTGTCGGGGGGCGGGAGGCCACCCCTCCACTTT. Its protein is CASSVSGGGRPPLHF.

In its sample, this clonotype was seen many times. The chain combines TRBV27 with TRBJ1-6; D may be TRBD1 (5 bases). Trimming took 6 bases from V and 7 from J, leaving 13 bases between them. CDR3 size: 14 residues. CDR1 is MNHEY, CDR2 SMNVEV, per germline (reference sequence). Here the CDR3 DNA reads TGTGCCAGCAGCCGGGACGGGTGGAATTCACCCCTCCACTTT. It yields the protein CASSRDGWNSPLHF.

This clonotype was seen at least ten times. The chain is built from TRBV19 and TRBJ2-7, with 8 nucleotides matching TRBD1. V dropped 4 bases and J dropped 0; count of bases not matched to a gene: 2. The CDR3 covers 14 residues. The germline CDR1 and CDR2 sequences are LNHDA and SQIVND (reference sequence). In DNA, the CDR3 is TGTGCCAGTAGTAACACAGGGGGCTCCTACGAGCAGTACTTC. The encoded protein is CASSNTGGSYEQYF.

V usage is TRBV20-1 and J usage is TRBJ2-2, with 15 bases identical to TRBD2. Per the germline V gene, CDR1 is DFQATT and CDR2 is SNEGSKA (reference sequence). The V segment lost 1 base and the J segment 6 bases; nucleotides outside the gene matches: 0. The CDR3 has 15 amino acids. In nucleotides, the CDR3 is TGCAGTGCTAGAGGGACTAGCGGGAGGGCCGGGGAGCTGTTTTTT. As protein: CSARGTSGRAGELFF.

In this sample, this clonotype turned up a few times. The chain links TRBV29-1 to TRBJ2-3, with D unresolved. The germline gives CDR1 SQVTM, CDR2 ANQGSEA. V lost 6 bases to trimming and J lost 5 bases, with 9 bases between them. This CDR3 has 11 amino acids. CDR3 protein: CSVAFGDTQYF. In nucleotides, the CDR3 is TGCAGCGTGGCCTTTGGAGATACGCAGTATTTT.

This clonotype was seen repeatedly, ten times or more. CDR3 sequence (DNA): TGTGCCAGCAGCGTAGGTTCGGGGAGCTCCTACGAGCAGTACTTC. Its translation is CASSVGSGSSYEQYF. The rearrangement joins TRBV9 to TRBJ2-7; possibly TRBD2 for D (5 bases). V gave up 0 bases and J gave up 0 bases, with 10 bases separating them. CDR3 length: 15 residues. The germline V gene has CDR1 SGDLS and CDR2 YYNGEE.

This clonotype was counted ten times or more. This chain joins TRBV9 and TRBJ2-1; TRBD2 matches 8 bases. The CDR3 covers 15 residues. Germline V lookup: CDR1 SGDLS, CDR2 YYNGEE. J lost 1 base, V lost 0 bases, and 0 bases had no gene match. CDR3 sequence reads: CASSVVAGSYNEQFF. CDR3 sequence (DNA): TGTGCCAGCAGCGTAGTAGCGGGGTCCTACAATGAGCAGTTCTTC.

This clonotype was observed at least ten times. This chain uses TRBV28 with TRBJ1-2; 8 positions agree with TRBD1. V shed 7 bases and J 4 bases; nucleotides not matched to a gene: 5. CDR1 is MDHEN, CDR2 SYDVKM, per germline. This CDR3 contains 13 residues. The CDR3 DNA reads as TGTGCCAGCATCAACAGGGGGGCCTATGGCTACACCTTC. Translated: CASINRGAYGYTF.

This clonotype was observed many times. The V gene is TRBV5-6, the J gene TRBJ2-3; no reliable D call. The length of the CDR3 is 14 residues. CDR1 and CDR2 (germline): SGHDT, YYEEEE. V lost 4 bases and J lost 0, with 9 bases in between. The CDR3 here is CASSPGPSTDTQYF. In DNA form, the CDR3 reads TGTGCCAGCAGCCCCGGGCCCAGCACAGATACGCAGTATTTT. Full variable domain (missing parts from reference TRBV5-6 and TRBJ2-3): DAGVTQSPTHLIKTRGQQVTLRCSPKSGHDTVSWYQQALGQGPQFIFQYYEEEERQRGNFPDRFSGHQFPNYSSELNVNALLLGDSALYLCASSPGPSTDTQYFGPGTRLTVL.

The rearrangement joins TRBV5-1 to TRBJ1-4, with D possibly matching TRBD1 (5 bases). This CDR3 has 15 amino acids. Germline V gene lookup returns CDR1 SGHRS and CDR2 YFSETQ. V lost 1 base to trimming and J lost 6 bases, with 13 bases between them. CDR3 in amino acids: CASSLRGGVDEKLFF. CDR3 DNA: TGCGCCAGCAGCTTGCGCGGGGGGGTTGATGAAAAACTGTTTTTT.

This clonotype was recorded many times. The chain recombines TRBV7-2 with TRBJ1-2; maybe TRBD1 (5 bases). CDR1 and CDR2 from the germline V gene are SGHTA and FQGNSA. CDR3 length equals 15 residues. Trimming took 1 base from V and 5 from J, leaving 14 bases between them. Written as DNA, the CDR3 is TGTGCCAGCAGCTTAGTGGGGGGAGCTGTATATGGCTACACCTTC. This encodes CASSLVGGAVYGYTF.

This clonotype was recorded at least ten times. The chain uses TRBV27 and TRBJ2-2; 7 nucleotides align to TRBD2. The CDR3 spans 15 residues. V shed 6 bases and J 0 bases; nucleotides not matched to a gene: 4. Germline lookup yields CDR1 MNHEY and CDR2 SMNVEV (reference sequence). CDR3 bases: TGTGCCAGCAGGATGGCGGGGGCGAACACCGGGGAGCTGTTTTTT. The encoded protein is CASRMAGANTGELFF.

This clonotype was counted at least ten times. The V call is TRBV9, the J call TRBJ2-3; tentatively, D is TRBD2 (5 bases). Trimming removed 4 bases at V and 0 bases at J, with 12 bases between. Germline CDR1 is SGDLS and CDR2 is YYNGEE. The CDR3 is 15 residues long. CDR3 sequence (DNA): TGTGCCAGCAGCCCGCGGACGGGAAGCACAGATACGCAGTATTTT. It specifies CASSPRTGSTDTQYF.

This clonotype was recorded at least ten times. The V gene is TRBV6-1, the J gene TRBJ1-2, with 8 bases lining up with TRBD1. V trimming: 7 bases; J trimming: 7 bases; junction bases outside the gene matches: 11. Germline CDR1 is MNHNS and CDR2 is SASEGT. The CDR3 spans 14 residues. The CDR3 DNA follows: TGTGCCAGCACTTCGGTGGACAGGGCGAGTGGCTACACCTTC. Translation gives CASTSVDRASGYTF.

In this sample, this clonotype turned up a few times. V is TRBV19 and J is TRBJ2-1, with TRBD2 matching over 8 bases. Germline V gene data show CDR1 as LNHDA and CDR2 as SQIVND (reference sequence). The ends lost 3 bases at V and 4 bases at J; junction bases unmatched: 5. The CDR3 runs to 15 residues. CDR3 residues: CASSMAGGDYNEQFF. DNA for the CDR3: TGTGCCAGTAGTATGGCGGGGGGTGATTACAATGAGCAGTTCTTC.

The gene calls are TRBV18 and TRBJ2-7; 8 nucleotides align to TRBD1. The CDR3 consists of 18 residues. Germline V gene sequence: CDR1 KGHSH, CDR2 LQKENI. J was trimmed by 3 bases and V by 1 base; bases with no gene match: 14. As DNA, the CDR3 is TGTGCCAGCTCACCACTGGGGGCAGGGGGCGTTTCCGGCTACGAGCAGTACTTC. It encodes CASSPLGAGGVSGYEQYF.

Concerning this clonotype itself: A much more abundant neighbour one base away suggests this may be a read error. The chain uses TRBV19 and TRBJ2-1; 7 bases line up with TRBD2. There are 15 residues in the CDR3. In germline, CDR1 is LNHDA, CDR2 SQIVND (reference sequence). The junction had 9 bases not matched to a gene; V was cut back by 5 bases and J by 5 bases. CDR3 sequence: CASSATSEMNNEQFF. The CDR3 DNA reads TGTGCCAGTAGTGCAACTAGCGAGATGAACAATGAGCAGTTCTTC.

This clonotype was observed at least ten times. The CDR3 sequence is CASSLPPTSGRNEQYF. The CDR3 DNA follows: TGTGCCAGCAGTTTACCGCCGACTAGCGGGAGGAACGAGCAGTACTTC. V usage is TRBV27 and J usage is TRBJ2-7, with TRBD2 matching over 13 bases. This CDR3 has 16 amino acids. J lost 5 bases, V lost 2 bases, and 6 bases had no gene match. Germline V gene lookup returns CDR1 MNHEY and CDR2 SMNVEV (reference sequence).

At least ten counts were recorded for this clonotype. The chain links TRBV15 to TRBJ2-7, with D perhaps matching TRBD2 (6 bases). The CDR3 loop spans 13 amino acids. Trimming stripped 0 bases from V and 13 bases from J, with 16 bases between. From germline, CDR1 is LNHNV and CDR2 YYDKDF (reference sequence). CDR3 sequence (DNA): TGTGCCACCAGCAGAGATTGGGGCGGGAACGACTACTTC. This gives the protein CATSRDWGGNDYF.

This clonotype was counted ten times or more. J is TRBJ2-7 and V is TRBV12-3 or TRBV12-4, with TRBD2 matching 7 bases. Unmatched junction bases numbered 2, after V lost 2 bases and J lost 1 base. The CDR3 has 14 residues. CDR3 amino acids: CASSLRGGSYEQYF. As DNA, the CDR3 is TGTGCCAGCAGTTTAAGGGGAGGGTCCTACGAGCAGTACTTC.

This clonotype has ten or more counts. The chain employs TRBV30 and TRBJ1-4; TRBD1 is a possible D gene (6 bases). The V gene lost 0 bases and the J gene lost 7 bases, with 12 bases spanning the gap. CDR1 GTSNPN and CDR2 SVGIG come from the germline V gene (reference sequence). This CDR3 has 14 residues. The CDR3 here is CAWSVWGASEKLFF. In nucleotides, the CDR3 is TGTGCCTGGAGTGTATGGGGGGCGAGTGAAAAACTGTTTTTT.

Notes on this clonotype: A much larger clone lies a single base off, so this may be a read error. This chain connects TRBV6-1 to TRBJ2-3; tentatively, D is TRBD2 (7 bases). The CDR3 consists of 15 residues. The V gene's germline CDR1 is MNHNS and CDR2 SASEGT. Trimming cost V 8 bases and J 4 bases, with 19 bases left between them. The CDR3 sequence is CASGGGPYVPDTQYF. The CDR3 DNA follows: TGTGCCAGCGGGGGGGGCCCCTACGTTCCAGATACGCAGTATTTT.